The T cell receptor (beta chain) described here comes from a study of human T cells and chemical hapten exposure. Study outcomes and limitations: Among expanded TCRs, significantly more large CDR3 similarity clusters formed than among controls.

One entry per CDR3 protein, called by TCRdb with MiXCR from the RACE reads. The sample carries 380,000 or so distinct CDR3 sequences, around 5.5% recorded once. The time point denotes: pre-sensitization, week 0. Described treatment: therapeutic diphenylcyclopropenone sensitization with weekly scalp DPC. For this clonotype: Its cognate antigen is unknown. The junction and the germline gene differ at one end; a read error may be behind it.

The length of the CDR3 is 17 residues. In germline, CDR1 is MNHEY, CDR2 SVGAGI. This rearrangement joins TRBV6-5 to TRBJ2-7; D may be TRBD1 or TRBD2 (6 bases each). The receptor comes from a woman under 30 with alopecia areata. Some clones in this sample may be carry-over from other donors' samples. The sample here was whole blood, taken in connection with sensitization to the hapten diphenylcyclopropenone (DPC). Written as DNA, the CDR3 is TGTGCCAGCAGTTACTCGTGGACTAACTCCCGGGGGCACGAGCAGAACTTC. Translated, it gives CASSYSWTNSRGHEQNF.